A single sample is the source of the 31 T cell receptor beta chains below, sequenced in a study of blood T cell repertoires in COVID-19. Some clones are missing from TCRdb's copy, which holds only in-frame ones; the method was immunoSEQ multiplex PCR. The sample carries roughly 70,000 clones, 70% to 90% recorded once. Sequenced sample: peripheral blood. Source of these receptors: a human donor in a cohort sampled during active COVID-19.

This clone was counted once. CDR3 bases: TGTGCCATCAGTGCTCGACAGGACCTCCCCGGGGAGCTGTTTTTT. Its protein product is CAISARQDLPGELFF. This chain uses TRBV10-3 with TRBJ2-2, with D possibly matching TRBD1 (6 bases). Trimming shortened V by 4 bases and J by 6 bases, and 15 bases separated the two germline ends. The CDR3 sequence is 15 residues long. Germline loops: CDR1 ENHRY, CDR2 SYGVKD.

The chain combines TRBV29-1 with TRBJ2-1, with a weak D call TRBD1 (5 bases). Germline CDR1 reads SQVTM; CDR2 reads ANQGSEA. This CDR3 is 11 amino acids long. The CDR3 DNA sequence: TGCTTGGGCAGGGAACGAAATGAGCAGTTCTTC. Its protein product is CLGRERNEQFF.

For this clone: The germline gene is not matched at one end of the junction; a read error may be the cause. The chain has TRBV28 and TRBJ2-4; D perhaps matches TRBD2 (7 bases). CDR1 and CDR2 from the germline V gene are MDHEN and SYDVKM. The CDR3 has 12 residues. This CDR3 is CASSLGAGAGFF. The CDR3, as DNA: TGTGCCAGCAGTTTAGGTGCGGGGGCCGGTTTCTTC.

The genes are TRBV7-9 and TRBJ2-7; 7 positions match TRBD1. J lost 0 bases, V lost 5 bases, and 16 bases had no gene match. This CDR3 comprises 18 residues. Germline CDR1 SEHNR, CDR2 FQNEAQ (reference sequence). The CDR3 nucleotides read TGTGCCAGCAGCGCAGAACTTTTCACAGGGGAATACTCCTACGAGCAGTACTTC. Protein: CASSAELFTGEYSYEQYF.

This sequence joins TRBV27 and TRBJ2-7, with 7 bases aligning to TRBD1. The length of the CDR3 is 14 residues. Per the germline V gene, CDR1 is MNHEY and CDR2 is SMNVEV (reference sequence). V dropped 5 bases and J dropped 7; count of bases not matched to a gene: 11. In nucleotides, the CDR3 is TGTGCCAGCAGTCCCCGGACAGGCGGTACGGAGCAGTACGTC. The encoded protein is CASSPRTGGTEQYV.

This clone was counted a single time. The chain combines TRBV2 with TRBJ2-2; TRBD1 might be the D (5 bases). Germline V gives CDR1 SNHLY, CDR2 FYNNEI. Trimming took off 2 bases at V and 5 bases at J, with 9 bases between the two ends. This CDR3 contains 14 residues. The CDR3 region is CASSEIPGTGELFF. CDR3 coding DNA: TGTGCCAGCAGTGAAATACCAGGGACCGGGGAGCTGTTTTTT.

The chain is built from TRBV11-2 and TRBJ2-7; D not certain. Per the germline V gene, CDR1 is SGHAT and CDR2 is FQNNGV. V lost 3 bases to trimming and J lost 7 bases, with 7 bases between them. There are 11 residues in the CDR3. The CDR3: CASSLLAEQYF. In nucleotides, the CDR3 is TGTGCCAGCAGCTTGTTGGCTGAGCAGTACTTC.

The genes are TRBV2 and TRBJ1-5, with D perhaps TRBD1 (5 bases). CDR1 is SNHLY and CDR2 is FYNNEI in the germline V gene. This CDR3 has 15 amino acids. The V end was cut by 6 bases, the J end by 0 bases, with 12 bases between. CDR3 nucleotide sequence: TGTGCCAGCAGCGCCGACAGTTTTAGCAATCAGCCCCAGCATTTT. Protein sequence: CASSADSFSNQPQHF.

The V and J genes are TRBV24-1 and TRBJ2-3; 8 positions match TRBD1. The CDR3 consists of 16 residues. The germline V gene encodes CDR1 KGHDR and CDR2 SFDVKD. Losses at the gene ends were 3 bases for V and 5 bases for J; bases not matched to a gene: 9. The DNA of the CDR3 is TGTGCCACCAGTGATCCAGGGGGCGCGTTAGGAGATACGCAGTATTTT. It translates to CATSDPGGALGDTQYF.

CDR3 nucleotide sequence: TGTGCCAGCAGTCCGACTAGCGGGTCGGACGGGGAGCTGTTTTTT. It codes for CASSPTSGSDGELFF. V gene TRBV5-4 combines with J gene TRBJ2-2; the match to TRBD2 covers 10 bases. Germline V gene data show CDR1 as SGHNT and CDR2 as YYREEE (reference sequence). V lost 5 bases, J lost 7 bases, and 8 bases stayed unmatched. CDR3 length: 15 amino acids.

The chain recombines TRBV12-5 with TRBJ1-2, with 8 bases that match TRBD1. The germline CDR1 and CDR2 sequences are LGHNT and FRNRAP. Losses at the gene ends were 6 bases for V and 5 bases for J; bases not matched to a gene: 5. The CDR3 contains 13 residues. The CDR3 region has the DNA TGTGCTAGTGGCCGGGACAGGATGTATGGCTACACCTTC. Translated: CASGRDRMYGYTF. The complete variable domain, with remaining parts taken from reference TRBV12-5 and TRBJ1-2, reads DARVTQTPRHKVTEMGQEVTMRCQPILGHNTVFWYRQTMMQGLELLAYFRNRAPLDDSGMPKDRFSAEMPDATLATLKIQPSEPRDSAVYFCASGRDRMYGYTFGSGTRLTVV.

The J gene is TRBJ2-1, the V gene TRBV4-2, with no clear D. Deletions cut 5 bases from V and 6 bases from J, with 14 bases between. Germline assignment: CDR1 LGHNA and CDR2 YNFKEQ. The CDR3 spans 14 residues. Written as DNA, the CDR3 is TGTGCCAGCAGCGTTGATAGTAGTGTCAATGAGCAGTTCTTC. Protein product: CASSVDSSVNEQFF.

V and J are TRBV20-1 and TRBJ1-1, with a weak D call TRBD1 (5 bases). Germline V gene data show CDR1 as DFQATT and CDR2 as SNEGSKA (reference sequence). The CDR3 is 11 residues long. The CDR3 sequence: CSATENTEAFF. CDR3 coding DNA: TGCAGCGCGACAGAAAACACTGAAGCTTTCTTT.

V gene TRBV2 combines with J gene TRBJ2-5, with D possibly being TRBD1 (6 bases). This CDR3 contains 13 residues. Per germline, CDR1 SNHLY and CDR2 FYNNEI. Trimming took off 8 bases at V and 1 base at J, with 11 bases between the two ends. In nucleotides, the CDR3 is TGTGCCAGCGGTGGACAGACCCAAGAGACCCAGTACTTC. Translation gives CASGGQTQETQYF.

The V gene is TRBV27, the J gene TRBJ2-1; D might be TRBD2 (5 bases). V was shortened by 0 bases and J by 6 bases, with 6 bases between the two germline ends. Germline CDR1 reads MNHEY; CDR2 reads SMNVEV (reference sequence). This CDR3 is built from 13 residues. CDR3 nucleotides: TGTGCCAGCAGTTTATCGGCGGGCAATGAGCAGTTCTTC. The encoded protein is CASSLSAGNEQFF.

The chain has TRBV7-9 and TRBJ2-1; 12 bases agree with TRBD2. Germline trimming cut 2 bases from V and 9 bases from J; bases unmatched to any gene: 8. The CDR3 covers 16 residues. Germline V gives CDR1 SEHNR, CDR2 FQNEAQ (reference sequence). Here the CDR3 reads CASSLQASGRASEQFF. The CDR3 coding sequence is TGTGCCAGCAGCTTACAGGCTAGCGGGAGGGCCAGTGAGCAGTTCTTC.

This clone was seen a few times. The chain uses TRBV6-1 and TRBJ2-5, with a tentative D call TRBD1 (5 bases). CDR1 and CDR2 (germline): MNHNS, SASEGT. The CDR3 runs to 15 residues. The V gene lost 2 bases and the J gene lost 5 bases, with 15 bases spanning the gap. The CDR3, as DNA: TGTGCCAGCAGTGAATCTCCAGGGATGTGGGAGACCCAGTACTTC. It specifies CASSESPGMWETQYF.

The gene calls are TRBV6-5 and TRBJ1-1, with 7 bases lining up with TRBD1. Losses at the gene ends were 6 bases for V and 3 bases for J; bases not matched to a gene: 7. Germline V CDR1 and CDR2: MNHEY, SVGAGI. The CDR3 spans 14 residues. CDR3 bases: TGTGCCAGCAGCGTCGGGACAGCCGACACTGAAGCTTTCTTT. It translates to CASSVGTADTEAFF.

The V call is TRBV28, the J call TRBJ1-1; D is possibly TRBD1 (5 bases). Per germline, CDR1 MDHEN and CDR2 SYDVKM. V was pared by 6 bases and J by 4 bases, with 18 bases between. The CDR3 is 15 residues long. The CDR3 coding sequence is TGTGCCAGCAGCCTCGCGGGGGGTTCGAGCACTGAAGCTTTCTTT. Protein product: CASSLAGGSSTEAFF.

This rearrangement joins TRBV28 to TRBJ1-3; D is possibly TRBD1 (5 bases). In germline, CDR1 is MDHEN, CDR2 SYDVKM. V lost 5 bases, J lost 0 bases, and 14 bases lay in between. The CDR3 totals 16 residues. The CDR3 spells CASSAEGVLSGNTIYF. CDR3 in DNA: TGTGCCAGCAGTGCCGAAGGGGTGCTCTCTGGAAACACCATATATTTT.

This chain links TRBV18 with TRBJ2-7; D not certain. Trimming stripped 2 bases from V and 2 bases from J, with 13 bases between. Germline CDR1 and CDR2: KGHSH and LQKENI. The CDR3 totals 15 residues. The CDR3: CASSPFVQPTYEQYF. The CDR3 DNA sequence: TGTGCCAGCTCACCATTTGTACAGCCTACCTACGAGCAGTACTTC.

The rearrangement joins TRBV15 to TRBJ2-3; 7 nucleotides align to TRBD1. Germline V gives CDR1 LNHNV, CDR2 YYDKDF (reference sequence). The J segment lost 5 bases and the V segment lost 2 bases, leaving 10 bases of the junction unmatched. The length of the CDR3 is 16 residues. Written as DNA, the CDR3 is TGTGCCACCAGCAGACCACCCACAGGGGCCGGAGATACGCAGTATTTT. Amino acids: CATSRPPTGAGDTQYF.

The J gene is TRBJ2-1, the V gene TRBV7-2; TRBD2 matches 9 bases. V lost 2 bases to trimming and J lost 11 bases; unmatched junction nucleotides: 4. The CDR3 is made up of 13 amino acids. Germline CDR1 reads SGHTA; CDR2 reads FQGNSA. CDR3 loop: CASSLMREGQQFF. CDR3 coding DNA: TGTGCCAGCAGCTTAATGCGGGAGGGCCAGCAGTTCTTC.

The rearrangement links TRBV10-1 to TRBJ2-7; TRBD2 aligns across 10 bases. This CDR3 has 16 amino acids. The V and J ends lost 0 bases and 2 bases, in that order; junction bases with no gene match: 4. From germline, CDR1 is WNHNN and CDR2 SYGVQD (reference sequence). In nucleotides, the CDR3 is TGCGCCAGCAGTGAGTCGAAAGGGACTAGCGCCTACGAGCAGTACTTC. Amino acids: CASSESKGTSAYEQYF.

This clone was counted a single time. J is TRBJ2-1 and V is TRBV24-1, with 11 bases identical to TRBD1. CDR1 and CDR2 (germline): KGHDR, SFDVKD. The CDR3 consists of 17 residues. V lost 7 bases, J lost 5 bases, and 12 bases stayed unmatched. In nucleotides, the CDR3 is TGTGCCACCAGCCCTTCGGGACAGGGGGGGATTAACAATGAGCAGTTCTTC. It specifies CATSPSGQGGINNEQFF.

This clone was recorded only once. This sequence joins TRBV7-6 and TRBJ2-2; 13 bases agree with TRBD2. The germline gives CDR1 SGHVS, CDR2 FNYEAQ. Losses at the gene ends were 1 base for V and 3 bases for J; bases not matched to a gene: 2. The CDR3 extends over 17 amino acids. The CDR3 DNA reads as TGTGCCAGCAGCTTAGACACTAGCGGGAGGGACACCGGGGAGCTGTTTTTT. Residues: CASSLDTSGRDTGELFF.

V usage is TRBV4-1 and J usage is TRBJ2-5, with D possibly matching TRBD1 (7 bases). CDR1 and CDR2 (germline): MGHRA, YSYEKL. V was trimmed by 5 bases and J by 0 bases, leaving 13 bases between them. The CDR3 is made up of 15 amino acids. The CDR3 region has the DNA TGCGCCAGCAGCGCAGGGGGGTTGGACCAAGAGACCCAGTACTTC. Translating it yields CASSAGGLDQETQYF.

V is TRBV2 and J is TRBJ1-6, with TRBD1 matching 7 bases. The ends lost 7 bases at V and 10 bases at J; junction bases unmatched: 10. The CDR3 contains 14 residues. Germline V lookup: CDR1 SNHLY, CDR2 FYNNEI. The CDR3 is CASIRQGSRSPLHF. CDR3 sequence (DNA): TGTGCCAGCATAAGACAGGGAAGCAGGTCACCCCTCCACTTT.

The V and J genes are TRBV7-9 and TRBJ1-2, with 7 positions matching TRBD1. Germline V gene lookup returns CDR1 SEHNR and CDR2 FQNEAQ (reference sequence). The CDR3 length is 13 residues. V shed 5 bases and J 7 bases; nucleotides not matched to a gene: 7. This CDR3 is CASSPDRVVGYTF. CDR3 DNA: TGTGCCAGCAGCCCAGACAGGGTAGTTGGCTACACCTTC.

V is TRBV5-1 and J is TRBJ1-3; D gene unclear. The germline V gene encodes CDR1 SGHRS and CDR2 YFSETQ. The CDR3 extends over 14 amino acids. The V and J ends lost 0 bases and 0 bases respectively, with 4 bases between them. For the CDR3, the DNA is TGCGCCAGCAGCTTGGCCAGCTCTGGAAACACCATATATTTT. This encodes CASSLASSGNTIYF. Variable domain in full (rest from reference TRBV5-1 and TRBJ1-3): KAGVTQTPRYLIKTRGQQVTLSCSPISGHRSVSWYQQTPGQGLQFLFEYFSETQRNKGNFPGRFSGRQFSNSRSEMNVSTLELGDSALYLCASSLASSGNTIYFGEGSWLTVV.

The V call is TRBV27, the J call TRBJ1-2; 9 nucleotides agree with TRBD1. Germline trimming cut 5 bases from V and 6 bases from J; bases unmatched to any gene: 16. Germline V gives CDR1 MNHEY, CDR2 SMNVEV (reference sequence). CDR3 length: 17 amino acids. The CDR3 spells CASSLNPDGQGIHGYTF. The CDR3 DNA sequence: TGTGCCAGCAGTCTAAACCCCGACGGACAGGGGATTCATGGCTACACCTTC.